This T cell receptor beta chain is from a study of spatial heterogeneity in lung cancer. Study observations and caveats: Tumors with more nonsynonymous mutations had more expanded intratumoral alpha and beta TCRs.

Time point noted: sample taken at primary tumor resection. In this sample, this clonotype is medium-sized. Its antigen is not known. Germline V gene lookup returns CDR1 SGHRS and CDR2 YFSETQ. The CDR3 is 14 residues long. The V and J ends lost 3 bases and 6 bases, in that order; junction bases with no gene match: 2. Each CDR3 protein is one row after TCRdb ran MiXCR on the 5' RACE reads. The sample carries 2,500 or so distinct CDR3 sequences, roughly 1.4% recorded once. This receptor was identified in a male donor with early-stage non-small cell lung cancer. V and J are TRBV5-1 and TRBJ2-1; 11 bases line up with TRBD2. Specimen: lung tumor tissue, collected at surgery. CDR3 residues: CASSSSGRSNEQFF. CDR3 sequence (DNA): TGCGCCAGCAGCTCTAGCGGGAGGTCCAATGAGCAGTTCTTC.